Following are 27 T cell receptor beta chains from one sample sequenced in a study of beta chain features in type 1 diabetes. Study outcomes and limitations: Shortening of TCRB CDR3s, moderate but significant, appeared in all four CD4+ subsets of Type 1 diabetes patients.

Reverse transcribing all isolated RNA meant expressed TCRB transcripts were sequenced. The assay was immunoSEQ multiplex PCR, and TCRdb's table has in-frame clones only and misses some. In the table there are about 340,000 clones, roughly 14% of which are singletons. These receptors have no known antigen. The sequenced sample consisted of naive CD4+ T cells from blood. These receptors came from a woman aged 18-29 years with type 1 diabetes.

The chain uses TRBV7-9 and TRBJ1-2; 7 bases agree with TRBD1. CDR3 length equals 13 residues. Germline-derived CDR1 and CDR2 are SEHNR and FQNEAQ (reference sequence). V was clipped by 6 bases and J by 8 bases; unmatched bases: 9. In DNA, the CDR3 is TGTGCCAGCAGGGATACAGGGGTAGGCGGCTACACCTTC. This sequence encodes CASRDTGVGGYTF.

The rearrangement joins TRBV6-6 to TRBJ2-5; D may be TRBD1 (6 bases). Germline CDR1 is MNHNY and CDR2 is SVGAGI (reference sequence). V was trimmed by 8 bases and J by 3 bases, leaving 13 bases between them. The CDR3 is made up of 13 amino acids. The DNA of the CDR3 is TGTGCCAGCGAGACAGGCCCCAAAGAGACCCAGTACTTC. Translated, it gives CASETGPKETQYF.

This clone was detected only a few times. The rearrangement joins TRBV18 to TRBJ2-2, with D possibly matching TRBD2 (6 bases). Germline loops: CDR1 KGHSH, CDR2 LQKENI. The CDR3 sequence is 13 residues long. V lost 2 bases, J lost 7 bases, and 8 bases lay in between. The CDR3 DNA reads TGTGCCAGCTCACCAAGGGGAGGCGGGGAGCTGTTTTTT. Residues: CASSPRGGGELFF.

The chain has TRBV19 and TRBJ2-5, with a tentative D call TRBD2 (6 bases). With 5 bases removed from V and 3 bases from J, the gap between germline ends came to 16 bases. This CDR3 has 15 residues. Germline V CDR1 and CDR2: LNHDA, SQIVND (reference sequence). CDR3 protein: CASSGGATGEETQYF. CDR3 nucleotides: TGTGCCAGTAGTGGAGGGGCTACGGGAGAAGAGACCCAGTACTTC.

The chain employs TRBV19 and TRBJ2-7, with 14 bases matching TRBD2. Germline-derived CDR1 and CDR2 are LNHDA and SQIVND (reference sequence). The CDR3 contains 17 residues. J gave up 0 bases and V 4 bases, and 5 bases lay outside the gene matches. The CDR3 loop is CASSSSGTSGSSYEQYF. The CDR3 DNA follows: TGTGCCAGTAGTAGTTCCGGGACTAGCGGGAGCTCCTACGAGCAGTACTTC.

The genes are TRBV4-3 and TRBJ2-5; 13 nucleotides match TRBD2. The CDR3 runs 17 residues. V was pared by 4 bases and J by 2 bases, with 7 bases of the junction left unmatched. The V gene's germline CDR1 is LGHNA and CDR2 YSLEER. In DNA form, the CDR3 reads TGCGCCAGCAGCCCCCAGGGGACTAGCGGGATTCAAGAGACCCAGTACTTC. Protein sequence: CASSPQGTSGIQETQYF.

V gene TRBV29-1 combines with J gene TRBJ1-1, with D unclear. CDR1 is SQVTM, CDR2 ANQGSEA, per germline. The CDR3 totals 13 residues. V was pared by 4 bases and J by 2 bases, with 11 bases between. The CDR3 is CSVVRLLNTEAFF. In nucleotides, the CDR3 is TGCAGCGTTGTTAGACTGCTAAACACTGAAGCTTTCTTT.

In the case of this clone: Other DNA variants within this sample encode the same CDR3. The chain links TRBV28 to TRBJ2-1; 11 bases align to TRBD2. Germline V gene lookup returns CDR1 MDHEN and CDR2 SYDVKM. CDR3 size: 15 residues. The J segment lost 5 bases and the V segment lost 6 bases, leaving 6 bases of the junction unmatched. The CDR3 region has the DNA TGTGCCAGCAGCCTAGGGACTAGCGGAAACAATGAGCAGTTCTTC. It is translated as CASSLGTSGNNEQFF.

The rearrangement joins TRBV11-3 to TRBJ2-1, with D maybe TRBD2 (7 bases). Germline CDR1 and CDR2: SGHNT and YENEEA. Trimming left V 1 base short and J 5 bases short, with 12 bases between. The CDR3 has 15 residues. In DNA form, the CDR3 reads TGTGCCAGCAGCTTAGGGGGGGGCGCCGACAATGAGCAGTTCTTC. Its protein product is CASSLGGGADNEQFF.

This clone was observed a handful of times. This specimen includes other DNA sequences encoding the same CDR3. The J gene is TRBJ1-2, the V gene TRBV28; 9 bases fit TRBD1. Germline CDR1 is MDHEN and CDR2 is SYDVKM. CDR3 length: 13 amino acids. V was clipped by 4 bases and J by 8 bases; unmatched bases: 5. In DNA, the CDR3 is TGTGCCAGCAGTTCGGGACAGGGTGACGGCTACACCTTC. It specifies CASSSGQGDGYTF.

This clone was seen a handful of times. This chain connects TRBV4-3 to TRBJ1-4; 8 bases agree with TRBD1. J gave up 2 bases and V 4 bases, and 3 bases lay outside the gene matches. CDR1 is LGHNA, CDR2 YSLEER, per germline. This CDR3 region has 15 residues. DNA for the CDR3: TGCGCCAGCAGCCGGGCAGGGGGCACTAATGAAAAACTGTTTTTT. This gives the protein CASSRAGGTNEKLFF.

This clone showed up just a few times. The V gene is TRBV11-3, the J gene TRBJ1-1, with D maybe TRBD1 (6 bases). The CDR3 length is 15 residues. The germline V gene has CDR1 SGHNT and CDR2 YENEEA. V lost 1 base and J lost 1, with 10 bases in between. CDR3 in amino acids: CASSLADSRNTEAFF. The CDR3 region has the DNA TGTGCCAGCAGCTTAGCGGACAGCCGGAACACTGAAGCTTTCTTT.

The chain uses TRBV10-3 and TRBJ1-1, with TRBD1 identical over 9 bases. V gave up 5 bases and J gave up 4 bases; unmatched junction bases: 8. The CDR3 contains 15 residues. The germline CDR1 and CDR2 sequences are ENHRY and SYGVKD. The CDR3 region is CAISHNTGGGTEAFF. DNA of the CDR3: TGTGCCATCAGTCATAATACAGGGGGCGGCACTGAAGCTTTCTTT.

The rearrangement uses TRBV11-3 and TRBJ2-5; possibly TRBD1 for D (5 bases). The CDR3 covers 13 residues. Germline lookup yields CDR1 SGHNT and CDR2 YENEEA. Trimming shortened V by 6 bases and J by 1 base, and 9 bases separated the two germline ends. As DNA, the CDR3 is TGTGCCAGCAGTCAGGACACCCAAGAGACCCAGTACTTC. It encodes CASSQDTQETQYF.

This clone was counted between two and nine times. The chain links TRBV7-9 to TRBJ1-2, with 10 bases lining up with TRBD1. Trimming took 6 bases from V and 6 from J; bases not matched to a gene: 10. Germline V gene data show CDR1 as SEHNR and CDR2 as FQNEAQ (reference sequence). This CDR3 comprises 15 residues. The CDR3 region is CASRPGTGDAHGYTF. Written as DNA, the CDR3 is TGTGCCAGCAGGCCCGGGACAGGGGACGCGCATGGCTACACCTTC.

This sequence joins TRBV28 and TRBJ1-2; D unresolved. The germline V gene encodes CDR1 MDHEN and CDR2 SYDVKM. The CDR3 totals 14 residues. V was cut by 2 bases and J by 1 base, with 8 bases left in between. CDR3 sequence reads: CASSLLRFNYGYTF. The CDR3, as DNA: TGTGCCAGCAGTTTACTCAGGTTTAACTATGGCTACACCTTC.

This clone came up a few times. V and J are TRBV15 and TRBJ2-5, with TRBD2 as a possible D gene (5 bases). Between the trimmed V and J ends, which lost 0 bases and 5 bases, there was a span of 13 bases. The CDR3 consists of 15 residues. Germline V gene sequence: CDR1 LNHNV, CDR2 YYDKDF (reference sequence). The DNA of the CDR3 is TGTGCCACCAGCAGAGATCGGGGATTTGGGGAGACCCAGTACTTC. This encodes CATSRDRGFGETQYF.

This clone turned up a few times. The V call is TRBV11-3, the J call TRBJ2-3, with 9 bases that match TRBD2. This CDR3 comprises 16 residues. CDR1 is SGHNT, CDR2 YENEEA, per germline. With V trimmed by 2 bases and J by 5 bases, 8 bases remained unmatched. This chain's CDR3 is CASSLRREGQGDTQYF. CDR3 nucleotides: TGTGCCAGCAGCTTACGGCGGGAGGGCCAAGGAGATACGCAGTATTTT.

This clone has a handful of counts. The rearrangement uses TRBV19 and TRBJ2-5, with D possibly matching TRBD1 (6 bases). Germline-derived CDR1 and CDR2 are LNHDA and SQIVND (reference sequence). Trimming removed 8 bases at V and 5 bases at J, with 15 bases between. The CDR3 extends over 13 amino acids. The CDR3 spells CASGNRVEETQYF. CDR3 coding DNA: TGTGCCAGTGGAAACAGGGTAGAGGAGACCCAGTACTTC.

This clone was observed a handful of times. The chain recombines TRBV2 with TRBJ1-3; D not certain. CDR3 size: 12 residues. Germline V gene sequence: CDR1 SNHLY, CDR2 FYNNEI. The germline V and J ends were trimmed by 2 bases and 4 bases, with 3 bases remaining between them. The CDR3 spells CASSELGNTIYF. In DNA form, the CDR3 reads TGTGCCAGCAGTGAACTCGGAAACACCATATATTTT.

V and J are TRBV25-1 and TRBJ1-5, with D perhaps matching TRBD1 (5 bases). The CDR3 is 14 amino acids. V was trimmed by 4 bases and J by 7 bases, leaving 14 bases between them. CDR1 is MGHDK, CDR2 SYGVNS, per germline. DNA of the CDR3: TGTGCCAGCAGTGCCGTCGGGGGGAGGCAGCCCCAGCATTTT. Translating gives CASSAVGGRQPQHF.

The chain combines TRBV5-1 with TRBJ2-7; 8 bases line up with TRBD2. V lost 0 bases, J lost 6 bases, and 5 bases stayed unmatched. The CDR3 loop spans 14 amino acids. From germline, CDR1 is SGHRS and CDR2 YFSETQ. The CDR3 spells CASSLESGSPEQYV. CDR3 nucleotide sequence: TGCGCCAGCAGCTTGGAAAGCGGGAGCCCCGAGCAGTACGTC.

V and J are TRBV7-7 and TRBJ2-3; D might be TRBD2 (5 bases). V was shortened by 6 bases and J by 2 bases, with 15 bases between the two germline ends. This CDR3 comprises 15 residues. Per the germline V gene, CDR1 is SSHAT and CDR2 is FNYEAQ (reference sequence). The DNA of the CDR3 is TGTGCCAGCAGTTATGACTATGGATCCACAGATACGCAGTATTTT. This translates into CASSYDYGSTDTQYF.

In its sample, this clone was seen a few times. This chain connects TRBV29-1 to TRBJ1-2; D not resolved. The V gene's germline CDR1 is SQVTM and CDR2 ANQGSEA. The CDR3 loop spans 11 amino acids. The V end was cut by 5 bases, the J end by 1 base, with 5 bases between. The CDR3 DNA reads TGCAGCGTTCGGTTTAACTATGGCTACACCTTC. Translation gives CSVRFNYGYTF.

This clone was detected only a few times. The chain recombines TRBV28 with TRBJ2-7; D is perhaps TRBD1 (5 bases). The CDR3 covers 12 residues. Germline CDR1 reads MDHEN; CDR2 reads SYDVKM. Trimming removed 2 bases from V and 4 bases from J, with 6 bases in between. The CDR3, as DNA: TGTGCCAGCAGTTTACAGGGTTACGAGCAGTACGTC. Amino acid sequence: CASSLQGYEQYV.

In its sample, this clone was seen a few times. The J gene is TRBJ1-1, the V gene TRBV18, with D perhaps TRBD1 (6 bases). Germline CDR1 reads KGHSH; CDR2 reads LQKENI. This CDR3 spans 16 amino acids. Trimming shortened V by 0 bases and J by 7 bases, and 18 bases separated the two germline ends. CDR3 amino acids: CASSPPNRGGYGEAFF. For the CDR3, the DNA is TGTGCCAGCTCACCACCCAACCGGGGGGGCTACGGTGAAGCTTTCTTT.

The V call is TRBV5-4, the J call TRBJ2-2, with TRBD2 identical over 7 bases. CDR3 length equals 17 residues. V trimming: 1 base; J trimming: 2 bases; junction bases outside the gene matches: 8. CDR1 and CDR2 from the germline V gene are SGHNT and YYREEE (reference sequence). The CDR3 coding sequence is TGTGCCAGCAGCTTGAAGGCTAGCGGAGCCAACACCGGGGAGCTGTTTTTT. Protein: CASSLKASGANTGELFF.